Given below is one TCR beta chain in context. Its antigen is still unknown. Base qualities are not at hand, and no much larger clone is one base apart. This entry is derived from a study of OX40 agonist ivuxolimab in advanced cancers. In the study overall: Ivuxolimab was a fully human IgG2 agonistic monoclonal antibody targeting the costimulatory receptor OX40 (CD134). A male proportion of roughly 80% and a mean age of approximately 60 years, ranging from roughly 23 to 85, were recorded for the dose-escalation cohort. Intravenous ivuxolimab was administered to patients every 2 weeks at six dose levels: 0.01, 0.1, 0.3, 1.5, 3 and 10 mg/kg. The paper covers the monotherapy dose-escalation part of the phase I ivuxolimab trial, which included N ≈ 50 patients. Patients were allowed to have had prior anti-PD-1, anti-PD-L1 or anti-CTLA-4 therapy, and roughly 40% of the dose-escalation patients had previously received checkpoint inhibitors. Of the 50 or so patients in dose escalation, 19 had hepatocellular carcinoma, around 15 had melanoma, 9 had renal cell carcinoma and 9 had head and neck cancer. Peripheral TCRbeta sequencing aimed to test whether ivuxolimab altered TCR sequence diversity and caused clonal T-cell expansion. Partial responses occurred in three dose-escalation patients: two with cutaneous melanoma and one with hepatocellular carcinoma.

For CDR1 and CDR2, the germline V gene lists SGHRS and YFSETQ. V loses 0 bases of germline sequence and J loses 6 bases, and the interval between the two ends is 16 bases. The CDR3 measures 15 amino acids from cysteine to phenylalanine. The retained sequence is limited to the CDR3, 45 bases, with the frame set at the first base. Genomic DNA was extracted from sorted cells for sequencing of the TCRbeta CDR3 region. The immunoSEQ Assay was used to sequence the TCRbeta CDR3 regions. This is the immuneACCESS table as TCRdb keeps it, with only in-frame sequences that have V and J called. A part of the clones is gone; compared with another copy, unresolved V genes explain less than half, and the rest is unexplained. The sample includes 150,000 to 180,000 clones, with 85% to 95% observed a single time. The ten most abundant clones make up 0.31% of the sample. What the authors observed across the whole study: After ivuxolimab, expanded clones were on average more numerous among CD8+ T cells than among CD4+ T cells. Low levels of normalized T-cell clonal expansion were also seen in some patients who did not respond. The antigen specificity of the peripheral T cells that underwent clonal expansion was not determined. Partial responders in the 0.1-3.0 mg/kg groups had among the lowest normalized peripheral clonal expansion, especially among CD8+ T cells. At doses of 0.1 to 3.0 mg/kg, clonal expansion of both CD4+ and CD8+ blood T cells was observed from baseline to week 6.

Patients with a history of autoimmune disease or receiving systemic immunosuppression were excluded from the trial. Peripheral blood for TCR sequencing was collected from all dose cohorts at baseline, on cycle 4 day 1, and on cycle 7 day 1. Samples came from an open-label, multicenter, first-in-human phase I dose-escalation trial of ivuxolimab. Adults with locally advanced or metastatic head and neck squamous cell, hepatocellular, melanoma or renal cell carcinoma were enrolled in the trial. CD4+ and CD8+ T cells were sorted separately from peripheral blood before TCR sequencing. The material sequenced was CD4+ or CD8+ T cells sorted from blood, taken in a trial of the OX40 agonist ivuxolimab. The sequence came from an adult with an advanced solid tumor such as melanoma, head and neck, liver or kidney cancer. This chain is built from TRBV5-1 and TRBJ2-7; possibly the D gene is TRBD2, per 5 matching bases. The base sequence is TGCGCCAGCAGCTTGGCCCAGCGGCAGATTCTCGAGCAGTACTTC. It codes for CASSLAQRQILEQYF.